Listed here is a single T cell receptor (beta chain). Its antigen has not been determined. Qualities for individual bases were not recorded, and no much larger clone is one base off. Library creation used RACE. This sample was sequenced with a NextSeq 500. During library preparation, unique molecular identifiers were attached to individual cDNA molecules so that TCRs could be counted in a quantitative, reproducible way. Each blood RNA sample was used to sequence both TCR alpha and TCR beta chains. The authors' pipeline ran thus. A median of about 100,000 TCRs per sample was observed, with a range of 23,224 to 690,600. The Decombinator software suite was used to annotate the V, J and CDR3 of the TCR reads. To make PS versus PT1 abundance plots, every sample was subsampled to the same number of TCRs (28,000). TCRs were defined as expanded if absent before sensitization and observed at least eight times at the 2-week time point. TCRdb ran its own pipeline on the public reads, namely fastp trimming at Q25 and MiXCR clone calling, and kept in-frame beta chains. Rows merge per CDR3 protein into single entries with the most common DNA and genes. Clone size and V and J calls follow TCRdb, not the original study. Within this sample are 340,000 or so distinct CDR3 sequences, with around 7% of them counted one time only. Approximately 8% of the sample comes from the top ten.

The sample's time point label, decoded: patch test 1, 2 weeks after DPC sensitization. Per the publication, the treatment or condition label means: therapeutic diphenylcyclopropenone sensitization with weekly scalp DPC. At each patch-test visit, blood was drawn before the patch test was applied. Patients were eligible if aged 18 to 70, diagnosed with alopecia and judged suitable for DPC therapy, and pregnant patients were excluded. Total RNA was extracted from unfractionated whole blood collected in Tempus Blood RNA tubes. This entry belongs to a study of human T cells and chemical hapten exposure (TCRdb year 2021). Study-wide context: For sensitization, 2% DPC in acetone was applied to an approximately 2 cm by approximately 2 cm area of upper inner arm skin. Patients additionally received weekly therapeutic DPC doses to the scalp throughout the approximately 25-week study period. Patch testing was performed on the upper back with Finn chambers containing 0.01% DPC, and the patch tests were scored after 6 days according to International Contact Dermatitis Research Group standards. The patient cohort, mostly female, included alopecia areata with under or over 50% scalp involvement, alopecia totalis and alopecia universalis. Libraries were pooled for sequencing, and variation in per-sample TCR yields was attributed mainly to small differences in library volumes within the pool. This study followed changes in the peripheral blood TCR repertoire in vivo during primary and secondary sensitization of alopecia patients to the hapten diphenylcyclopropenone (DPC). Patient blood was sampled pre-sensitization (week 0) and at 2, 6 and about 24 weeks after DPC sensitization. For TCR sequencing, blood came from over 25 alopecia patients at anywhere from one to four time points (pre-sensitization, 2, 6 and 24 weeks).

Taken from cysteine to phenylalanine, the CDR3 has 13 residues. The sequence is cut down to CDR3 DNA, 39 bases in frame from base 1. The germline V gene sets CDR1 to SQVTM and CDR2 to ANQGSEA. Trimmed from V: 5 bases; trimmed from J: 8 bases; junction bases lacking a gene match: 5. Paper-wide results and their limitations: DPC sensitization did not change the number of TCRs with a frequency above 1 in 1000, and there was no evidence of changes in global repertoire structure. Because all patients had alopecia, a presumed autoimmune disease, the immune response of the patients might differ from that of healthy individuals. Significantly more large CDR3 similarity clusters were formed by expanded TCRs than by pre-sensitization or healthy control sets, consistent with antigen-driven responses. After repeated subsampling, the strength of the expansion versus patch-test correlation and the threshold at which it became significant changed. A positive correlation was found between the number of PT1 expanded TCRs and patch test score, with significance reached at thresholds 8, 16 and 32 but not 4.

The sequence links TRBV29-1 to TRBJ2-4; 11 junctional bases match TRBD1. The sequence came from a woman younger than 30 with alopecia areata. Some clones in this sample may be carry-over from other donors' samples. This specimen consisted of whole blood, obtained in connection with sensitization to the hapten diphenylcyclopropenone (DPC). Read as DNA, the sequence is TGCAGCGTTTGGACAGGGGGCGAGGACATTCAGTACTTC. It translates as CSVWTGGEDIQYF.